Given below is one T cell receptor beta chain in context. The antigen remains undetermined. The sequence runs out 3 residues before the end of the CDR3; the remainder is reconstructed from the germline J gene. This record comes from a study of T cells in women clearing cervical HPV infection. Across the whole study: Women with histologically confirmed HPV16-related CIN3 or worse, 2 with invasive cancer, served as cases. Blood came at first lesion visit for cases, post-clearance for controls. Study findings and constraints: Controls had more TRBV6-7 (approximately 0.16%) than cases (about 0.11%). CIN3+ cases had significantly higher TCR repertoire richness than controls, but evenness did not differ.

Only in-frame clones appear in the TCRdb table, and some are missing; sequencing was by immunoSEQ multiplex PCR. Its clone listing holds about 14,000 clones. The V end was cut by 0 bases, the J end by 6 bases, with 11 bases between. The CDR3 runs to 14 residues. Germline CDR1 reads SEHNR; CDR2 reads FQNEAQ (reference sequence). Sequencing used blood buffy coat. The chain employs TRBV7-9 and TRBJ1-2, with D possibly matching TRBD1 (5 bases). The source of this sequence is a woman between 18 and 70 years old with a cervical HPV16 infection that either progressed to CIN3+ or cleared (not recorded which). The CDR3 loop is CASSLAGQGDGYTF. CDR3 bases read: TGTGCCAGCAGCTTAGCGGGCCAGGGCGATGGC. Drawing the rest from reference TRBV7-9 and TRBJ1-2, the complete variable domain is DTGVSQNPRHKITKRGQNVTFRCDPISEHNRLYWYRQTLGQGPEFLTYFQNEAQLEKSRLLSDRFSAERPKGSFSTLEIQRTEQGDSAMYLCASSLAGQGDGYTFGSGTRLTVV.